This TCR beta chain came from a study of blood T cell repertoires in COVID-19. Study in general: PBMCs, B-cell-depleted T cells, or T cells provided the cDNA or gDNA that made up the material.

Authors' methods: Reference gene primers were amplified, and this amplification served to estimate nucleated cell counts. The method was immunoSEQ multiplex PCR; TCRdb's version includes in-frame clones alone and lacks a portion of them. The DNA was the basis for D and trimming; V, J and clone size are from that table. The data show about 230,000 clones, approximately 85% seen once. CDR3 length: 15 residues. The V gene's germline CDR1 is SGHNT and CDR2 YYREEE (reference sequence). J gave up 3 bases and V 4 bases, and 6 bases lay outside the gene matches. The V gene is TRBV5-4, the J gene TRBJ2-7; 11 nucleotides match TRBD1. The sequenced material came from peripheral blood. The sequence came from a man in his forties with acute or convalescent COVID-19. DNA of the CDR3: TGTGCCAGCAGCGCTACCGGGACAGGGGGCTACGAGCAGTACTTC. Its translation is CASSATGTGGYEQYF.